One T cell receptor (beta chain) is described in this entry. What it binds is unknown. The sample comes from a study of CD8+ T cells in alopecia areata. Study background: Oral tofacitinib (5 to 10 mg twice daily) was administered to treated patients. Affected scalp percentage gauged treated patients' severity.

The treatment here: oral pan-JAK inhibitor, 5-10 mg twice daily. RNA extraction was followed by reverse transcription into cDNA, which acted as the sequencing template. The protocol was immunoSEQ multiplex PCR, while the TCRdb copy is restricted to in-frame clones and leaves out a portion. The sample contains about 180,000 clones, approximately 59% of which appear only once. General study findings and limits: Whereas mice showed it more clearly, TCR sharing across patients was murkier, possibly because of HLA.

CDR3 size: 15 residues. With V trimmed by 4 bases and J by 2 bases, 7 bases remained unmatched. CDR1 is LGHNA and CDR2 is YNFKEQ in the germline V gene. This TCR derives from a human donor with alopecia areata. V is TRBV4-2 and J is TRBJ2-5; 7 bases are shared with TRBD2. The sequencing here drew on CD4+ T cells sorted from blood, taken at approximately week 56, from a patient treated with tofacitinib. The chain's CDR3 is CASSPKRGGQETQYF. The CDR3 DNA reads as TGTGCCAGCAGCCCCAAACGGGGAGGGCAAGAGACCCAGTACTTC.